This note documents a single T cell receptor (beta chain) sequence. Germline V CDR1 and CDR2: LGHNA, YNFKEQ. Trimming took 2 bases from V and 1 from J, leaving 5 bases between them. This CDR3 region has 14 residues. This sample stems from a study of early T cells in non-severe SARS-CoV-2 infection. MiXCR, run by TCRdb on the 5' RACE reads, gives a single entry per CDR3 protein. The sample consists of about 130,000 distinct CDR3 sequences, more than 13% of them appearing once. The chain combines TRBV4-2 with TRBJ1-4, with D possibly matching TRBD1 (5 bases). What was sequenced was whole blood. This clonotype originated in an adult who was a healthcare worker with PCR-confirmed SARS-CoV-2 infection or an uninfected control (not recorded which). CDR3 nucleotide sequence: TGTGCCAGCAGCCAAAGGGGAACTAATGAAAAACTGTTTTTT. This encodes CASSQRGTNEKLFF.